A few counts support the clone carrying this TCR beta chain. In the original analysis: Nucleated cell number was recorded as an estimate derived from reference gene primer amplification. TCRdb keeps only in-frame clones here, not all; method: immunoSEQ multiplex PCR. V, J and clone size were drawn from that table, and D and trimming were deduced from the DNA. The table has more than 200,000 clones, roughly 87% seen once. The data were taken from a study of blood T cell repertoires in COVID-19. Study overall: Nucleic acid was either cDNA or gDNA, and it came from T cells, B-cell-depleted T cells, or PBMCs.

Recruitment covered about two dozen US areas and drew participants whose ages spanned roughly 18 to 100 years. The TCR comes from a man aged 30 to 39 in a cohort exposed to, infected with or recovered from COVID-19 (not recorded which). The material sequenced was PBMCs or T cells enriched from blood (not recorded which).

The CDR3 spells CASSQSLAAFSNDYEQYF. CDR3 coding DNA: TGTGCCAGCAGCCAATCCCTGGCGGCGTTCTCAAACGACTACGAGCAGTACTTC. The rearrangement links TRBV14 to TRBJ2-7, with no clear D. CDR1 is SGHDN and CDR2 is FVKESK in the germline V gene. Deletions cut 2 bases from V and 3 bases from J, with 23 bases between. The CDR3 extends over 18 amino acids.